This T cell receptor beta chain was observed in a study of cytomegalovirus exposure and HLA in healthy donors. Germline CDR1 SEHNR, CDR2 FQNEAQ (reference sequence). V was trimmed by 5 bases and J by 5 bases, leaving 15 bases between them. CDR3 length equals 14 residues. The PCR was carried out with 60 Vbeta primers and 13 Jbeta primers. Sequenced by immunoSEQ multiplex PCR; TCRdb stores in-frame clones only, minus some. The sample records fewer than 75,000 clones, roughly 75% being singletons. This clone has just a few counts. Its antigen is unknown. Overall study results and limits: Productive rates of about 87% or about 30% were seen for most TCR beta V segments in an earlier analysis.

Sequenced sample: PBMCs. The chain combines TRBV7-9 with TRBJ2-5, with TRBD2 as a possible D gene (5 bases). The TCR was taken from a woman younger than 45 in good health and CMV-seronegative. CDR3 DNA sequence: TGTGCCAGCAGCGGAGCCACGGGAATCGAGACCCAGTACTTC. Translation gives CASSGATGIETQYF.